This T cell receptor (beta chain) was sequenced for a study of cytomegalovirus exposure and HLA in healthy donors. Vbeta (60) and Jbeta (13) primers were used in the PCR. The assay was immunoSEQ multiplex PCR, and TCRdb's table has in-frame clones only and misses some. Among about 150,000 clones listed, around 9.7% were seen once. CDR1 is MNHNS and CDR2 is SASEGT in the germline V gene. V shed 1 base and J shed 6 bases, with 12 bases lying between them. The CDR3 is made up of 15 amino acids. On this clone: The antigen is undetermined.

Points from the study as a whole: Presence/absence analyses took donor sequencing depth as roughly uniform.

The receptor's source is a man in his fifties or sixties in good health and CMV-seronegative. Sequences were obtained from PBMCs. V is TRBV6-1 and J is TRBJ2-2; D possibly corresponds to TRBD1 (7 bases). Written as DNA, the CDR3 is TGTGCCAGCAGTGAAGGTACAGGGGAGGCCGGGGAGCTGTTTTTT. Encoded protein: CASSEGTGEAGELFF.